These T cell receptor beta chains were read from a single sample in a study of CD8+ T cells in alopecia areata. Profiling relied on immunoSEQ multiplex PCR, and the TCRdb table lists in-frame clones only, not all of them. This sample yields 100,000 to 150,000 clones, of which around three fifths are seen a single time; about 4.9% belongs to the top ten. Sequenced here: CD4+ T cells sorted from blood, sampled at week 0. The receptors shown here come from a human donor with alopecia areata. Each CDR3 is given without its conserved first and last residue. D genes are given only for firm matches. Size values are once, few and many counts, or a class for expanded clones, and some rows have none.

D,V,size,CDR3
NA,TRBV6-5,NA,ASTQFGLDYGYT
NA,TRBV29-1,NA,SVETALKAEAF
NA,TRBV28,many,ASSSTGSGGNTIY
NA,TRBV6-6,few,ASGLQETQY
NA,TRBV7-2,NA,ASSFGPTYEQY
NA,TRBV4-2,few,ASSPVRGGSGANVLT
TRBD2,TRBV5-1,once,ASSSLAGGQDTQY
NA,TRBV2,NA,ASSNRAARDIQY
NA,TRBV7-2,NA,ASSLARQSYEQY
TRBD2,TRBV2,NA,ASSYGRGLAYEQY
NA,TRBV18,NA,ASSPLPVNNEQF
NA,TRBV5-1,NA,ASSSTVQETQY
NA,TRBV5-1,NA,ASSLGGGEQPQH
NA,TRBV9,NA,ASSVSLNQETQY
TRBD1,TRBV4-2,few,ASSQADRGDYNEQF
TRBD2,TRBV6-5,once,ASSYSGTSGVETQY
NA,TRBV7-9,NA,ASSPSSYEQY
TRBD1,TRBV15,NA,ATSRDPNRGFSNQPQH
TRBD1,TRBV6-5,NA,ASRRNRGTYEQY
NA,TRBV30,NA,AWSVADGYT
NA,TRBV4-3,NA,ASSPGLLRETQY
TRBD2,TRBV30,NA,AWSVSVVAGTYEQY
NA,TRBV5-6,NA,ASSATLDRALAKNIQY
NA,TRBV23-1,NA,ASSQLPPNVLT
NA,TRBV18,NA,ASSKFLEANTGELF
NA,TRBV11-2,NA,ASSLGQSSYEQY
NA,TRBV15,NA,ATSRAGSNTGELF
NA,TRBV2,few,ASSDRGDTQY
NA,TRBV7-3,NA,ASSPNSGGNEQF
NA,TRBV4-1,few,ASSQDQGSGANVLT
NA,TRBV2,few,ASSPEQGYYEQY
NA,TRBV15,once,ATSLRTRALQTNEKLF
TRBD2,TRBV7-2,many,ASSFTSGTYNEQF
TRBD1,TRBV2,once,ASSKLEGARTEAF
NA,TRBV21-1,few,ASSKVIYEQY
TRBD2,TRBV6-5,NA,ASSDGLAGDTQY
NA,TRBV25-1,NA,ASSDGLRAAQETQY
NA,TRBV23-1,NA,ASTWTFTGANVLT
NA,TRBV6-1,NA,ASRGPAGYGYT
TRBD1,TRBV5-1,few,ASSWTGQGAEDTQY